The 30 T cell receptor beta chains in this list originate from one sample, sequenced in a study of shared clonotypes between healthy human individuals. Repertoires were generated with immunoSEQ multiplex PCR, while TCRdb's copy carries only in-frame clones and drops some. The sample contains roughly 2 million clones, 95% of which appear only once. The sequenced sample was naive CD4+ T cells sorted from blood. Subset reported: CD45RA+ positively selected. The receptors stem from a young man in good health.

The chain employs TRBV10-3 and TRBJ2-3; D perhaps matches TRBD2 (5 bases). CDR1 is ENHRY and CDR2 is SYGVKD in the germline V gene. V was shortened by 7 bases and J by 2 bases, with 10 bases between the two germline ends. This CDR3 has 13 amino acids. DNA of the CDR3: TGTGCCATCATGGCGGGTGCCACAGATACGCAGTATTTT. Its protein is CAIMAGATDTQYF.

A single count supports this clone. The CDR3: CAWSVPSSGAYNEQFF. As DNA, the CDR3 is TGTGCCTGGAGTGTACCGAGTAGCGGGGCCTACAATGAGCAGTTCTTC. This sequence joins TRBV30 and TRBJ2-1; 8 nucleotides agree with TRBD2. With 0 bases clipped from V and 2 bases from J, the junction kept 6 bases outside the gene matches. CDR3 length: 16 residues. CDR1 is GTSNPN, CDR2 SVGIG, per germline (reference sequence). The whole variable domain, filled in from reference TRBV30 and TRBJ2-1, reads SQTIHQWPATLVQPVGSPLSLECTVEGTSNPNLYWYRQAAGRGLQLLFYSVGIGQISSEVPQNLSASRPQDRQFILSSKKLLLSDSGFYLCAWSVPSSGAYNEQFFGPGTRLTVL.

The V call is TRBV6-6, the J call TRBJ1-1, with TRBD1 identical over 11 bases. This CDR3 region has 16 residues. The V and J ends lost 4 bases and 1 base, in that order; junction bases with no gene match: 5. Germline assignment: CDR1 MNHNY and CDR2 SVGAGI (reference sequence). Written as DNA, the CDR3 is TGTGCCAGCAGTTCCCTTGGACAGGGGGCGAACACTGAAGCTTTCTTT. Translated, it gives CASSSLGQGANTEAFF.

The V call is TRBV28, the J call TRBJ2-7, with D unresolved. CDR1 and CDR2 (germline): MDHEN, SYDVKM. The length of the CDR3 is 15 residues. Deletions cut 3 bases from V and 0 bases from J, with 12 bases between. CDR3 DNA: TGTGCCAGCAGTTTTGATTTAGGATTCTCCTACGAGCAGTACTTC. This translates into CASSFDLGFSYEQYF. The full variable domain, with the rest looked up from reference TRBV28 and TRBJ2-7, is DVKVTQSSRYLVKRTGEKVFLECVQDMDHENMFWYRQDPGLGLRLIYFSYDVKMKEKGDIPEGYSVSREKKERFSLILESASTNQTSMYLCASSFDLGFSYEQYFGPGTRLTVT.

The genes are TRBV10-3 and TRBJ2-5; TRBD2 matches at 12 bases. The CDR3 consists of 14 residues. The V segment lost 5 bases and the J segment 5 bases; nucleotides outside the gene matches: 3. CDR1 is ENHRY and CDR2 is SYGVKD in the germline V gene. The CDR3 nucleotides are TGTGCCATCAGTTCTAGCGGGAGGGTCGAGACCCAGTACTTC. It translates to CAISSSGRVETQYF.

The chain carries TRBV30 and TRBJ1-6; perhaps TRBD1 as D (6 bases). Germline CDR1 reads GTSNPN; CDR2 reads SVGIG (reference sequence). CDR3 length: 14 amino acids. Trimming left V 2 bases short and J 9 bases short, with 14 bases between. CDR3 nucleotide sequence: TGTGCCTGGAGTATCCGGACAGCCGGTTCACCCCTCCACTTT. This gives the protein CAWSIRTAGSPLHF.

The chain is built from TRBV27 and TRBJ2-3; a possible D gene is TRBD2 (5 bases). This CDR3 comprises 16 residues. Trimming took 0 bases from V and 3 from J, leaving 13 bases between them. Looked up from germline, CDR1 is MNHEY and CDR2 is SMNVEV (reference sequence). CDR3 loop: CASSLSRVARTDTQYF. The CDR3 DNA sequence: TGTGCCAGCAGTTTATCGAGGGTAGCGCGGACAGATACGCAGTATTTT.

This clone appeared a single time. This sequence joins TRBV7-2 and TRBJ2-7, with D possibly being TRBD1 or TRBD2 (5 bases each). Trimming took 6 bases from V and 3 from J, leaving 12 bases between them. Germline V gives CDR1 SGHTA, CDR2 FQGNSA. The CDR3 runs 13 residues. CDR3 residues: CASRRGTVYEQYF. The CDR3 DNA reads TGTGCCAGCAGAAGAGGGACGGTCTACGAGCAGTACTTC.

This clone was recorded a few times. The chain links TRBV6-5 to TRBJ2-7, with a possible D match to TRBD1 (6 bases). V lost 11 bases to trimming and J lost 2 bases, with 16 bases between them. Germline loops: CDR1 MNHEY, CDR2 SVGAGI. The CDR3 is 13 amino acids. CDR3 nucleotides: TGTGCCGCTGCCCGGGACACCACCTACGAGCAGTACTTC. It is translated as CAAARDTTYEQYF.

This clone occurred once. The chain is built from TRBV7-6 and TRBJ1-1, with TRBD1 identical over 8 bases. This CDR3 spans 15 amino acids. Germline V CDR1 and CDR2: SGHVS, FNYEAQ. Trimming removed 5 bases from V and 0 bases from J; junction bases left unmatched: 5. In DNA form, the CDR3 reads TGTGCCAGCAGCCATGACAGGGGATTGAACACTGAAGCTTTCTTT. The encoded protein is CASSHDRGLNTEAFF.

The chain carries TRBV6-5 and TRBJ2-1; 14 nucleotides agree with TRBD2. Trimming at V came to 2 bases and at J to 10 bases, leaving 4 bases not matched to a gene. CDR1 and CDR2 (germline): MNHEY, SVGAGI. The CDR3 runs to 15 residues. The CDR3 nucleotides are TGTGCCAGCAGTTACCCCGGGACTAGCGGGAGCGAGCAGTTCTTC. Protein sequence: CASSYPGTSGSEQFF.

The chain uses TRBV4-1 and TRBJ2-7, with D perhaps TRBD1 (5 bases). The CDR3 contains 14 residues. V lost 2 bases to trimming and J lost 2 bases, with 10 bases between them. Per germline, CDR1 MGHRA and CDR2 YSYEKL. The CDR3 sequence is CASSQRQGPYEQYF. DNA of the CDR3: TGCGCCAGCAGCCAAAGGCAGGGCCCCTACGAGCAGTACTTC.

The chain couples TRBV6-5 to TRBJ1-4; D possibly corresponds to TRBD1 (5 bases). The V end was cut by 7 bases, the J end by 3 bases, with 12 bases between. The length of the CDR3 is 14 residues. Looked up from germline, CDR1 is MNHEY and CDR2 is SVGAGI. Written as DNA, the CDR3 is TGTGCCAGCAAGGTGGGGGGTGCTAATGAAAAACTGTTTTTT. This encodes CASKVGGANEKLFF.

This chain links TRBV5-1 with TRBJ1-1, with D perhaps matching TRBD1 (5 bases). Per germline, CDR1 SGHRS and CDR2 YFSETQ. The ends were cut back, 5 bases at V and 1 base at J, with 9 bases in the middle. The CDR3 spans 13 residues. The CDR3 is CASSWDGNTEAFF. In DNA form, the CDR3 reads TGCGCCAGCAGTTGGGACGGGAACACTGAAGCTTTCTTT.

The CDR3 DNA is TGCGCCAGCAGCCCAACCCCTAGCGGGGGGGGCTATAATACGCAGTATTTT. It translates to CASSPTPSGGGYNTQYF. The V gene is TRBV5-1, the J gene TRBJ2-3, with TRBD2 matching over 12 bases. Trimming at V came to 4 bases and at J to 7 bases, leaving 13 bases not matched to a gene. This CDR3 region has 17 residues. Germline V lookup: CDR1 SGHRS, CDR2 YFSETQ.

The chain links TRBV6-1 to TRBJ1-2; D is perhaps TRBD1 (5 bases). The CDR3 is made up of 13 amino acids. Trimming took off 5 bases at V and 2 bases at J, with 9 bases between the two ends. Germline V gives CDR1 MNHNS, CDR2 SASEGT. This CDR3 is CASSQGTNYGYTF. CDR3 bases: TGTGCCAGCAGTCAAGGGACGAACTATGGCTACACCTTC.

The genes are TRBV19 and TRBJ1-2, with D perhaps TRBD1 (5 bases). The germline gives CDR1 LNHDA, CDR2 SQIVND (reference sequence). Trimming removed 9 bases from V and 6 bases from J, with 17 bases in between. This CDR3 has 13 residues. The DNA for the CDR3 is TGTGCCAGCCGCCCCGGGGGAAGGGATGGCTACACCTTC. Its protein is CASRPGGRDGYTF.

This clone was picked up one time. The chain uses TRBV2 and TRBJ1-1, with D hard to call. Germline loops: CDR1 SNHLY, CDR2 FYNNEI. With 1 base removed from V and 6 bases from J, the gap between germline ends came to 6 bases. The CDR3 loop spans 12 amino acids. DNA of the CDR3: TGTGCCAGCAGTGAAGGTGCCCCTGAAGCTTTCTTT. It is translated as CASSEGAPEAFF.

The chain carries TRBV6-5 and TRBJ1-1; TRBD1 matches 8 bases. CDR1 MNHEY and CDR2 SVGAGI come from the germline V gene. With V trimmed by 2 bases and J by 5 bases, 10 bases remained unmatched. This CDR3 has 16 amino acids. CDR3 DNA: TGTGCCAGCAGTTACGGGGGCCAGGGGGCGCATACTGAAGCTTTCTTT. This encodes CASSYGGQGAHTEAFF.

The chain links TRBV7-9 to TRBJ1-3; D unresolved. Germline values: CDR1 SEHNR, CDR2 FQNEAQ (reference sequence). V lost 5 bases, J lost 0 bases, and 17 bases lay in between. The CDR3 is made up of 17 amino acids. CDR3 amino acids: CASSPNQIRGSGNTIYF. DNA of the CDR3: TGTGCCAGCAGCCCAAACCAGATACGGGGCTCTGGAAACACCATATATTTT.

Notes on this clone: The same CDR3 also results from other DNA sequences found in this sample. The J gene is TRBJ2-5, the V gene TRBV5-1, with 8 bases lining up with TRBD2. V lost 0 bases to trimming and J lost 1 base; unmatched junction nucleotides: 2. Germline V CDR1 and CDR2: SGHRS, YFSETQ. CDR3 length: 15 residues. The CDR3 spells CASSLAGGSQETQYF. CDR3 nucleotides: TGCGCCAGCAGCTTGGCGGGAGGGAGCCAAGAGACCCAGTACTTC.

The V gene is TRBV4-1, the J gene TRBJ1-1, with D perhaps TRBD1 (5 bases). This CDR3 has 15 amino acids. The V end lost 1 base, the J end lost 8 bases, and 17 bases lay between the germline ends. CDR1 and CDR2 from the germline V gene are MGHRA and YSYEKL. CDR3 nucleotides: TGCGCCAGCAGCCAAGTTTGGCAGGGCGTTACCGAAGCTTTCTTT. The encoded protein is CASSQVWQGVTEAFF.

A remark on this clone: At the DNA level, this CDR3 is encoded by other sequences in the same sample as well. The CDR3 region is CASSSGQGFSYEQYF. The CDR3 coding sequence is TGTGCCAGCAGTTCGGGACAGGGGTTCTCCTACGAGCAGTACTTC. This chain connects TRBV28 to TRBJ2-7; 10 positions match TRBD1. Germline CDR1 and CDR2: MDHEN and SYDVKM. V dropped 4 bases and J dropped 0; count of bases not matched to a gene: 3. The CDR3 is made up of 15 amino acids. Full variable domain (missing parts from reference TRBV28 and TRBJ2-7): DVKVTQSSRYLVKRTGEKVFLECVQDMDHENMFWYRQDPGLGLRLIYFSYDVKMKEKGDIPEGYSVSREKKERFSLILESASTNQTSMYLCASSSGQGFSYEQYFGPGTRLTVT.

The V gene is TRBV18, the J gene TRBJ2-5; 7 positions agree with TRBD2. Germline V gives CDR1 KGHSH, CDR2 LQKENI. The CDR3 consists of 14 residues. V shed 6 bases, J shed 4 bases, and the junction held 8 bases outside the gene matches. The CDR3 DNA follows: TGTGCCAGCTCTCTCGGACTAGGCCCAGAGACCCAGTACTTC. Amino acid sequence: CASSLGLGPETQYF.

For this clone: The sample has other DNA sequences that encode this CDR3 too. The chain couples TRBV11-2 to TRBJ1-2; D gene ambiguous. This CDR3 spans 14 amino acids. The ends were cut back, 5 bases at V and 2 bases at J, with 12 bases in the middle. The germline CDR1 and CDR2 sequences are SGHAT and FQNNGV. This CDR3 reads CASSLEGGNYGYTF. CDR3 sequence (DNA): TGTGCCAGCAGCCTCGAAGGAGGGAACTATGGCTACACCTTC.

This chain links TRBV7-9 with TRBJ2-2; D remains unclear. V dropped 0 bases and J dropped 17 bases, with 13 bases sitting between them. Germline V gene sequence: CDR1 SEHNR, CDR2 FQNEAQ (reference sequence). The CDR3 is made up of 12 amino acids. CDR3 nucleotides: TGTGCCAGCAGCTTAGCTTCGGGCAGAGCTTTTTTT. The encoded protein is CASSLASGRAFF.

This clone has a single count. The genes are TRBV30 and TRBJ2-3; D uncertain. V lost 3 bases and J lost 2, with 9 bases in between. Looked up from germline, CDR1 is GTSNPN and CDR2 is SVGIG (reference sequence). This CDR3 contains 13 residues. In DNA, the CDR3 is TGTGCCTGGAGAGGTGAATCCACAGATACGCAGTATTTT. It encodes CAWRGESTDTQYF. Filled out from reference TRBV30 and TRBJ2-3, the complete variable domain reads SQTIHQWPATLVQPVGSPLSLECTVEGTSNPNLYWYRQAAGRGLQLLFYSVGIGQISSEVPQNLSASRPQDRQFILSSKKLLLSDSGFYLCAWRGESTDTQYFGPGTRLTVL.

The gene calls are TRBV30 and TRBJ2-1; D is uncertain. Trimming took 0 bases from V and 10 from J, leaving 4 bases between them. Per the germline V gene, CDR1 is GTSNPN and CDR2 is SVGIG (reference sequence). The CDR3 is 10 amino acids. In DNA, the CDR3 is TGTGCCTGGAGTGTACGAGAGCAGTTCTTC. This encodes CAWSVREQFF.

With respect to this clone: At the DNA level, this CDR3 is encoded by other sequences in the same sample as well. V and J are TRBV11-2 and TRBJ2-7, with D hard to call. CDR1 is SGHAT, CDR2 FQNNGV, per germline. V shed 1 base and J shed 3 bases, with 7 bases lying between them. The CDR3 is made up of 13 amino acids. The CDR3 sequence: CASSLGDFYEQYF. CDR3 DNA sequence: TGTGCCAGCAGCTTAGGAGACTTCTACGAGCAGTACTTC.

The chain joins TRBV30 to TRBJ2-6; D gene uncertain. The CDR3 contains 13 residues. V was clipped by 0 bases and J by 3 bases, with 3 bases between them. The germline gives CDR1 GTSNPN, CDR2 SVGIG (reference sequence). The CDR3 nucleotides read TGTGCCTGGAGTGTCGGTGGGGCCAACGTCCTGACTTTC. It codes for CAWSVGGANVLTF.